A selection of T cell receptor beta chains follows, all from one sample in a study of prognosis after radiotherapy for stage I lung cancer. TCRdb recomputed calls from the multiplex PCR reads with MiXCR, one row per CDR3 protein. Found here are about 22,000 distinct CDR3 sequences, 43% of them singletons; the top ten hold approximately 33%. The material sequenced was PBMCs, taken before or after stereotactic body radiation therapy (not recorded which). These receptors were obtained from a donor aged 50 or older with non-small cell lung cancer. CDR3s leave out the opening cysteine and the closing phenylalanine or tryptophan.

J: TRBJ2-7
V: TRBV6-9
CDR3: ASSYGRVDEQY

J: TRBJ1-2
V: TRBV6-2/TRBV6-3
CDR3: ASSYTQERSGYT

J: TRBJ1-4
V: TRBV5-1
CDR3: ASSLAGGRGMEKLF

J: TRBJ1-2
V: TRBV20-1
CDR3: SASRTDLDGYT

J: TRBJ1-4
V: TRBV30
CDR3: AWRAPDRSNEKLF

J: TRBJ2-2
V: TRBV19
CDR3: ASSFEWVFANTGELF

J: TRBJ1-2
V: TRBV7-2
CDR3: ASSLGDRRGYGYT

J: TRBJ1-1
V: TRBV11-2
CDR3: ASSLPGGIAEAF

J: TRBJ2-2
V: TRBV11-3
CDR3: ASSFARGTGELF

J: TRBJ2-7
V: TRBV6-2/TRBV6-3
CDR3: ASSLDGKYEQY

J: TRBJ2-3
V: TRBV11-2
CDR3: ASSLPRTSGGTDTQY

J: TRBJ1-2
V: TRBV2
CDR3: ASRYEGDRGHT

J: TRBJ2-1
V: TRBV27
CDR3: ASSFTFGTGGIEQF

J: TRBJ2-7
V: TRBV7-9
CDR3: ASSPTGSPYEQY

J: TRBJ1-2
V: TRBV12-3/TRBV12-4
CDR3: ANTFRDPSSVYT

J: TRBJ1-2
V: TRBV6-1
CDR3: ASSPSTGTKNYGYT

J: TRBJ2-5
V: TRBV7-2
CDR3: ASSFSGNGGETQY

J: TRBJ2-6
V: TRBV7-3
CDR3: ASSPPGLSSGANVLT

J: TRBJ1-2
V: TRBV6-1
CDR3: ASIPGTGKYGYT

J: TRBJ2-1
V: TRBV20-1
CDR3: SAGGRLESSEQF

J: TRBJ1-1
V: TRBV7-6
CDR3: ASSPGPSNTEAF

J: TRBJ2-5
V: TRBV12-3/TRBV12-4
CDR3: ASSQRTIQETQY

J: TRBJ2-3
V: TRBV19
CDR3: ASSSVAGGPDTQY

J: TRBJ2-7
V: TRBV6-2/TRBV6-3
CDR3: AVSGGYYQY

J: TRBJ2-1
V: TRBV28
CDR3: ASRPLSGYFINEQF

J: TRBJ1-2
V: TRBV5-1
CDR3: ASSPNTGTANYGYT

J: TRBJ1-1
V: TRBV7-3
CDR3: ASSSTVNTEAF

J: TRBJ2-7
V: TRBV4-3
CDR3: ASSQDHRVGEQY

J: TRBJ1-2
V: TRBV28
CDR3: ASSLVQYYGYT

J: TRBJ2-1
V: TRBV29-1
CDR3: SVDVDRHYNEQF

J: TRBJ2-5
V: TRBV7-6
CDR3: ASSSPPAALRGGGETQY

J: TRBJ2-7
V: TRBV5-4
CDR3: ASNLVAGQGSYEQY

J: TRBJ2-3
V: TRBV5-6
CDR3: ASSLEPGKTDTQY

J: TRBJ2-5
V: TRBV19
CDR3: ASSSFRKGGTQY

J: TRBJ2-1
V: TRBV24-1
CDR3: ATSRAGGSNNEQF

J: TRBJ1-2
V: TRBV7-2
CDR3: ASSPWLQGVYGYT

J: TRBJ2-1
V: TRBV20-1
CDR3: SARDRRTGSSYNEQF

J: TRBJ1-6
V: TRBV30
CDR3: AWVGQSNNSPLH

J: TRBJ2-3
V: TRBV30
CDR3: AWSVRESMVTDTQY

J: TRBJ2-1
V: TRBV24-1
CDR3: ATSDSSREDYNEQF

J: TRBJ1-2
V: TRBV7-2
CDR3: ASSLQGSGYT

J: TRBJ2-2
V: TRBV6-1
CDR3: ASSTSVGELF

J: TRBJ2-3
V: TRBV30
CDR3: AWTSGGPTDTQY

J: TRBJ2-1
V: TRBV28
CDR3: ASSSPGTGHNEQF

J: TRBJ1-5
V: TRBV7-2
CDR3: ASSLYRCWVQH

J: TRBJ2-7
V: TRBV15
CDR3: ATSRGWTVGYEQY

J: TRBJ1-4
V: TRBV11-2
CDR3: ASSSTDRGPGKLF

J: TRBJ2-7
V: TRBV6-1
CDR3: ASSPYRGYEQY

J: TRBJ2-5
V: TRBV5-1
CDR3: ASSATSGQETQY

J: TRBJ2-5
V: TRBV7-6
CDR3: ASSLGSGGDVETQY

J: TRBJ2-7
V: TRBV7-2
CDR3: ASSLVFYEQY

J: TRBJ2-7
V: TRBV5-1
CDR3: ASSLSGAGEQY

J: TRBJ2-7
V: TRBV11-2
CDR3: ASSLGSTGGDYEQY

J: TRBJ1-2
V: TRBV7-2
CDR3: ASRLVSGVYGYT

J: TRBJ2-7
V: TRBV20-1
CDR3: SARDSGQTYEQY